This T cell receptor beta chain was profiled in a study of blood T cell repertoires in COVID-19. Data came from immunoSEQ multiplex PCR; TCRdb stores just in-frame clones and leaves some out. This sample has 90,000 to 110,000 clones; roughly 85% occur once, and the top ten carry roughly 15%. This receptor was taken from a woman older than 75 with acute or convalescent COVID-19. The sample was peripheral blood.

CDR3 residues: CASSLRTGFGNTEAFF. As DNA, the CDR3 is TGTGCCAGCAGTCTACGGACAGGGTTTGGGAACACTGAAGCTTTCTTT. This chain joins TRBV27 and TRBJ1-1; TRBD1 matches at 8 bases. Germline V gene lookup returns CDR1 MNHEY and CDR2 SMNVEV (reference sequence). CDR3 length: 16 amino acids. Germline trimming cut 5 bases from V and 1 base from J; bases unmatched to any gene: 9.